A selection of T cell receptor beta chains follows, all from one sample in a study of T-cell reconstitution after alpha-beta-depleted transplantation in children. TCRdb re-called the PCR reads with MiXCR, one entry per CDR3 protein. The sample carries over 45,000 distinct CDR3 sequences, around a tenth recorded once. The sequenced sample was PBMCs, mostly from graft donor cells, obtained 60 days after TCRalphabeta/CD19-depleted stem cell transplant. These receptors were taken from a male patient aged 2-10 years who had a stem cell transplant for chronic granulomatous disease, so the T cells may come from the graft donor. CDR3s include the opening cysteine and the closing phenylalanine or tryptophan. The D gene is left open where the match is weak. Size is omitted from some rows. Given values are once, few, many or a class for expanded clones.

D | J | V | size | CDR3 | DNA
- | TRBJ1-6 | TRBV11-2 | many | CASSPRGEGGSPLHF | TGTGCCAGCAGCCCTAGAGGGGAGGGTGGTTCACCCCTCCACTTT
- | TRBJ2-2 | TRBV28 | many | CASWPNTGELFF | TGTGCCAGCTGGCCGAACACCGGGGAGCTGTTTTTT
- | TRBJ2-7 | TRBV28 | few | CASSLARTGSYEQYF | TGTGCCAGCAGTTTAGCGCGAACAGGGTCATACGAGCAGTACTTC
TRBD2 | TRBJ2-7 | TRBV12-3/TRBV12-4 | - | CASSLAGTIRYF | TGTGCCAGCAGTTTAGCCGGGACTATCCGGTACTTC
TRBD1 | TRBJ2-7 | TRBV5-1 | many | CASSGDSLSYEQYF | TGCGCCAGCAGCGGGGACAGCCTGTCCTACGAGCAGTACTTC
- | TRBJ2-5 | TRBV5-1 | many | CASSLARGLQETQYF | TGCGCCAGCAGCTTGGCCAGGGGACTACAAGAGACCCAGTACTTC
- | TRBJ2-3 | TRBV7-2 | many | CASSLGAGLSTDTQYF | TGTGCCAGCAGCTTAGGAGCTGGCTTAAGCACAGATACGCAGTATTTT
- | TRBJ2-1 | TRBV19 | few | CASSIAGRLLNEQFF | TGTGCCAGTAGTATAGCGGGCCGGCTTTTGAATGAGCAGTTCTTC
TRBD2 | TRBJ2-7 | TRBV20-1 | many | CSALGLAGSEQYF | TGCAGTGCTCTGGGGCTAGCGGGCTCCGAGCAGTACTTC
TRBD1 | TRBJ1-2 | TRBV7-2 | - | CASSETGVYGYTF | TGTGCCAGCAGCGAGACAGGGGTCTATGGCTACACCTTC
TRBD2 | TRBJ2-7 | TRBV7-2 | few | CASSLAPAAGAYEQYF | TGTGCCAGCAGCTTAGCCCCCGCAGCGGGAGCCTACGAGCAGTACTTC
TRBD2 | TRBJ2-1 | TRBV3-1 | many | CASSPGLAGGPKEQFF | TGTGCCAGCAGCCCTGGACTAGCGGGAGGGCCGAAGGAGCAGTTCTTC
TRBD2 | TRBJ2-3 | TRBV7-8 | many | CASSFGLAGVNTQYF | TGTGCCAGCAGCTTCGGACTAGCGGGAGTAAATACGCAGTATTTT
- | TRBJ1-2 | TRBV5-1 | - | CASTLTAGFDGYTF | TGCGCCAGCACCCTAACAGCAGGGTTTGATGGCTACACCTTC
- | TRBJ2-7 | TRBV29-1 | many | CSVGTANYEQYF | TGCAGCGTTGGGACAGCTAACTACGAGCAGTACTTC
TRBD2 | TRBJ2-1 | TRBV30 | few | CAWSVWQTSGKSRRNEQFF | TGTGCCTGGAGTGTATGGCAGACTAGCGGGAAAAGTAGACGGAATGAGCAGTTCTTC
TRBD2 | TRBJ2-7 | TRBV18 | many | CASSVVAGDYEQYF | TGTGCCAGCTCCGTTGTCGCGGGAGACTACGAGCAGTACTTC
- | TRBJ2-5 | TRBV7-9 | many | CASSSGPGETQYF | TGTGCCAGCAGCTCCGGGCCAGGGGAGACCCAGTACTTC
TRBD2 | TRBJ2-3 | TRBV20-1 | many | CSARDSGSSTDTQYF | TGCAGTGCTAGGGATAGCGGGAGTAGCACAGATACGCAGTATTTT
- | TRBJ2-2 | TRBV15 | - | CSTSFLDRPGELFF | TGTTCCACCAGCTTTTTGGACCGCCCCGGGGAGCTGTTTTTT
- | TRBJ2-3 | TRBV5-6 | many | CASSLVGSRRTDTQYF | TGTGCCAGCAGCTTAGTTGGTTCGAGGAGGACAGATACGCAGTATTTT
- | TRBJ2-7 | TRBV28 | many | CASRGGGAIYEQYF | TGTGCCAGCAGGGGAGGGGGCGCTATCTACGAGCAGTACTTC
- | TRBJ2-5 | TRBV19 | few | CASSISEQETQYF | TGTGCCAGTAGTATTTCGGAACAAGAGACCCAGTACTTC
- | TRBJ2-2 | TRBV7-2 | few | CASSSSRLAGELFF | TGTGCCAGCAGCTCCTCGCGACTAGCCGGGGAGCTGTTTTTT
- | TRBJ1-5 | TRBV6-2/TRBV6-3 | many | CASSYLNPNQPQHF | TGTGCCAGCAGTTACCTAAACCCTAATCAGCCCCAGCATTTT
- | TRBJ2-2 | TRBV4-1 | many | CASSDNTGELFF | TGCGCCAGCAGTGATAACACCGGGGAGCTGTTTTTT
TRBD1 | TRBJ2-4 | TRBV7-9 | few | CASSLRGTGRAKNIQYF | TGTGCCAGCAGCCTCCGGGGGACAGGCCGAGCCAAAAACATTCAGTACTTC
TRBD2 | TRBJ2-7 | TRBV27 | many | CASSFGGAGGNEQYF | TGTGCCAGCAGTTTCGGGGGCGCGGGAGGGAACGAGCAGTACTTC
- | TRBJ1-2 | TRBV28 | medium-sized | CASSPSVGGYTF | TGTGCCAGCAGCCCCTCAGTAGGTGGCTACACCTTC
TRBD2 | TRBJ2-5 | TRBV7-2 | many | CASSGRGSGRRETQYF | TGTGCCAGCAGCGGACGCGGGAGCGGGAGGAGAGAGACCCAGTACTTC
TRBD1 | TRBJ2-7 | TRBV27 | many | CASSFIGQGSYEQYF | TGTGCCAGCAGTTTCATAGGACAGGGGTCTTACGAGCAGTACTTC
- | TRBJ2-5 | TRBV5-4 | - | CASSQWTVQETQYF | TGTGCCAGCAGCCAATGGACAGTACAAGAGACCCAGTACTTC
- | TRBJ1-5 | TRBV6-5 | - | CASSYSGVGGNQPQHF | TGTGCCAGCAGTTACTCGGGGGTTGGGGGGAATCAGCCCCAGCATTTT
TRBD2 | TRBJ2-5 | TRBV3-1 | many | CASSQGLGGSRETQYF | TGTGCCAGCAGCCAAGGATTAGGCGGGAGTCGTGAGACCCAGTACTTC
- | TRBJ2-5 | TRBV25-1 | few | CASSDWRGGRVGSETQYF | TGTGCCAGCAGTGACTGGAGGGGCGGCAGGGTAGGATCGGAGACCCAGTACTTC
- | TRBJ1-5 | TRBV5-1 | many | CASSFAGVDNQPQHF | TGCGCCAGCAGCTTCGCAGGGGTGGACAATCAGCCCCAGCATTTT
TRBD1 | TRBJ2-3 | TRBV6-5 | many | CASSLQGELPHTQYF | TGTGCCAGCAGCCTTCAGGGGGAGTTGCCTCATACGCAGTATTTT
TRBD1 | TRBJ1-1 | TRBV12-3/TRBV12-4 | many | CASSPGTGPYGAFF | TGTGCCAGCAGTCCCGGGACAGGGCCGTACGGAGCTTTCTTT
- | TRBJ2-5 | TRBV27 | many | CASSFGADRTYQETQYF | TGTGCCAGCAGTTTCGGGGCAGACCGCACCTACCAAGAGACCCAGTACTTC
TRBD2 | TRBJ2-1 | TRBV10-3 | many | CAISPTALAGSYNEQFF | TGTGCCATCAGCCCCACGGCCCTAGCGGGCTCCTACAATGAGCAGTTCTTC
TRBD2 | TRBJ2-1 | TRBV30 | - | CAWSVMGLAGGQNEQFF | TGTGCCTGGAGTGTAATGGGACTAGCGGGAGGTCAGAATGAGCAGTTCTTC
- | TRBJ2-7 | TRBV6-1 | - | CASSTGGGGAYEQYF | TGTGCCAGCAGCACGGGGGGAGGGGGGGCCTACGAGCAGTACTTC
- | TRBJ2-7 | TRBV20-1 | - | CCARDLFVGGSSYEQYF | TGCTGTGCTAGAGATCTTTTTGTGGGCGGAAGCTCCTACGAGCAGTACTTC
TRBD1 | TRBJ1-2 | TRBV7-2 | - | CASSLHGADRTDGYTF | TGTGCCAGCAGCTTACACGGTGCGGACAGGACAGATGGCTACACCTTC
- | TRBJ2-2 | TRBV21-1 | many | CASSTTDTSGELFF | TGTGCCAGCAGCACCACCGACACATCCGGGGAGCTGTTTTTT
- | TRBJ1-2 | TRBV24-1 | - | CATSAPLGGYTF | TGTGCCACCAGTGCTCCCCTCGGGGGCTACACCTTC
- | TRBJ1-4 | TRBV30 | few | CAWSVGAGWANEKLFF | TGTGCCTGGAGTGTAGGAGCAGGGTGGGCTAATGAAAAACTGTTTTTT
TRBD2 | TRBJ2-7 | TRBV20-1 | many | CSASSLAGHPKLYEQYF | TGCAGTGCTAGTAGCCTAGCGGGACACCCAAAGCTCTACGAGCAGTACTTC